This passage covers 11 T cell receptor beta chains from one sample sequenced in a study of shared T cell receptors in the human thymus. Assay: immunoSEQ multiplex PCR; the TCRdb copy retains only in-frame clones and omits some. The data hold more than 550,000 clones, with approximately 83% observed a single time. The data also belong to a second study, concerning human thymus T cells.

Sequencing input: thymocytes. The receptors stem from a girl in the first two years of life with a congenital heart defect.

The rearrangement links TRBV9 to TRBJ2-5; possibly TRBD1 for D (6 bases). The V end lost 4 bases, the J end lost 2 bases, and 21 bases lay between the germline ends. The CDR3 is 17 residues long. The germline CDR1 and CDR2 sequences are SGDLS and YYNGEE. CDR3 sequence reads: CASSKTLGQCGQETQYF. The CDR3 DNA reads as TGTGCCAGCAGCAAAACGCTAGGACAGTGCGGTCAAGAGACCCAGTACTTC.

Written as DNA, the CDR3 is TGTGCCAGCAGTTTAGTTGGTTCGGGTCAGCCCCAGCATTTT. Protein: CASSLVGSGQPQHF. The chain carries TRBV28 and TRBJ1-5; D unclear. Trimming shortened V by 2 bases and J by 6 bases, and 11 bases separated the two germline ends. The CDR3 runs 14 residues. From germline, CDR1 is MDHEN and CDR2 SYDVKM.

The rearrangement uses TRBV7-8 and TRBJ2-7; maybe TRBD2 (5 bases). V dropped 5 bases and J dropped 5 bases, with 16 bases sitting between them. The V gene's germline CDR1 is SGHVS and CDR2 FQNEAQ. This CDR3 is 14 amino acids long. Here the CDR3 DNA reads TGTGCCAGCAGCGCCTTCGTGGGCGGGCACGAGCAGTACTTC. Protein product: CASSAFVGGHEQYF.

This clone has just one count. The CDR3 reads CASTWGEKRRNGINYGYTF. The CDR3 bases are TGTGCCAGCACCTGGGGGGAAAAGCGTAGAAACGGAATCAACTATGGCTACACCTTC. The V and J genes are TRBV28 and TRBJ1-2; possibly TRBD1 for D (5 bases). Trimming pared 7 bases from V and 2 bases from J, leaving 29 bases between. The CDR3 spans 19 residues. Germline CDR1 MDHEN, CDR2 SYDVKM.

Only one count was recorded for this clone. The gene calls are TRBV4-1 and TRBJ2-1; 9 positions agree with TRBD2. V lost 1 base, J lost 8 bases, and 12 bases stayed unmatched. This CDR3 region has 17 residues. Germline loops: CDR1 MGHRA, CDR2 YSYEKL. The CDR3 sequence is CASSQVRWRGGLYEQFF. CDR3 nucleotide sequence: TGCGCCAGCAGCCAAGTGCGATGGCGGGGGGGCCTATATGAGCAGTTCTTC.

The chain is built from TRBV7-6 and TRBJ2-1; 7 bases map to TRBD1. The CDR3 runs 18 residues. V shed 4 bases, J shed 1 base, and the junction held 13 bases outside the gene matches. CDR1 and CDR2 (germline): SGHVS, FNYEAQ. In DNA, the CDR3 is TGTGCCAGCAGCTCTAAACCCACAGGGGAGAAATCCTACAATGAGCAGTTCTTC. Translating gives CASSSKPTGEKSYNEQFF.

The gene calls are TRBV6-5 and TRBJ2-5, with a weak D call TRBD2 (6 bases). The V and J ends lost 4 bases and 3 bases respectively, with 15 bases between them. Germline V gene data show CDR1 as MNHEY and CDR2 as SVGAGI. CDR3 length equals 15 residues. This chain's CDR3 is CASSSYRLAEETQYF. In DNA, the CDR3 is TGTGCCAGCAGTTCGTATAGGTTAGCGGAAGAGACCCAGTACTTC.

The table lists this clone with a few counts. The chain uses TRBV4-3 and TRBJ1-4; D is unresolved. This CDR3 has 13 amino acids. The V end was cut by 5 bases, the J end by 4 bases, with 8 bases between. Germline V gives CDR1 LGHNA, CDR2 YSLEER. The CDR3 region is CASSDRGNEKLFF. The CDR3, as DNA: TGCGCCAGCAGCGATCGGGGTAATGAAAAACTGTTTTTT.

As DNA, the CDR3 is TGTGCCAGTAGTATGCGGGCCCACGTCGGTAATCAGCCCCAGCATTTT. It codes for CASSMRAHVGNQPQHF. The genes are TRBV19 and TRBJ1-5; D is unclear. The CDR3 is 16 residues long. Germline V gene sequence: CDR1 LNHDA, CDR2 SQIVND (reference sequence). Trimming shortened V by 3 bases and J by 4 bases, and 16 bases separated the two germline ends. Supplemented by reference TRBV19 and TRBJ1-5, the full variable domain reads DGGITQSPKYLFRKEGQNVTLSCEQNLNHDAMYWYRQDPGQGLRLIYYSQIVNDFQKGDIAEGYSVSREKKESFPLTVTSAQKNPTAFYLCASSMRAHVGNQPQHFGDGTRLSIL.

The chain recombines TRBV5-1 with TRBJ1-1; a weak D match, TRBD1 (6 bases). Germline V lookup: CDR1 SGHRS, CDR2 YFSETQ. The length of the CDR3 is 15 residues. V lost 0 bases and J lost 6, with 15 bases in between. In DNA, the CDR3 is TGCGCCAGCAGCTTGGCCGCGACAGGAGTAGCTGAAGCTTTCTTT. It codes for CASSLAATGVAEAFF.

The chain is built from TRBV6-1 and TRBJ1-2; D is undetermined. Germline lookup yields CDR1 MNHNS and CDR2 SASEGT. The CDR3 spans 14 residues. V lost 1 base, J lost 4 bases, and 10 bases lay in between. The CDR3 bases are TGTGCCAGCAGTGAAGAGCCCTTTTCCTATGGCTACACCTTC. Translating gives CASSEEPFSYGYTF.